This T cell receptor beta chain was captured in a study of blood T cell repertoires in COVID-19. Turning to the study itself: Samples of COVID-19 (acute and convalescent) were obtained from the United States, Italy and Spain. From T cells, B-cell-depleted T cells, or PBMCs came the material, which was cDNA or gDNA.

Authors' data handling: It was from reference gene primer amplification that nucleated cell counts were estimated. Assay: immunoSEQ multiplex PCR; the TCRdb copy retains only in-frame clones and omits some. That table supplies the V and J calls and clone size; D and trimming were determined from the DNA. The data contain over 200,000 clones, over 75% of them singletons. The CDR3 totals 15 residues. From germline, CDR1 is SNHLY and CDR2 FYNNEI. Trimming stripped 1 base from V and 4 bases from J, with 11 bases between. Sequenced input: peripheral blood. This rearrangement joins TRBV2 to TRBJ1-5; maybe TRBD1 (5 bases). This TCR was recovered from a human donor in a cohort sampled during active COVID-19. The CDR3 DNA follows: TGTGCCAGCAGTGAAGTCGGCAGGGAAAATCAGCCCCAGCATTTT. Translating it yields CASSEVGRENQPQHF.